Below are 3 T cell receptor beta chains sequenced from a single sample in a study of blood T cell repertoires in COVID-19. The repertoire was sequenced with immunoSEQ multiplex PCR; TCRdb's copy has only in-frame clones and lacks some. The sample has 150,000 or so clones, around nine tenths seen once. Material for sequencing was peripheral blood. These receptors all stem from a woman in her sixties or seventies with COVID-19, enrolled during active disease.

The chain employs TRBV12-3 or TRBV12-4 and TRBJ1-2; TRBD1 might be the D (5 bases). V gave up 5 bases and J gave up 7 bases, with 14 bases separating them. The CDR3 is 13 residues long. CDR3 in amino acids: CASSRQGIRGYTF. The CDR3 coding sequence is TGTGCCAGCAGTCGTCAGGGTATCCGTGGCTACACCTTC.

The chain recombines TRBV5-1 with TRBJ1-4; TRBD1 aligns across 12 bases. This CDR3 spans 14 amino acids. The V segment lost 6 bases and the J segment 8 bases; nucleotides outside the gene matches: 5. CDR1 SGHRS and CDR2 YFSETQ come from the germline V gene. In DNA, the CDR3 is TGCGCCAGCACCTCCGGGACAGGGGGCGAAAAACTGTTTTTT. Its translation is CASTSGTGGEKLFF.

The rearrangement uses TRBV10-3 and TRBJ1-6; possibly TRBD1 for D (5 bases). The CDR3 has 14 residues. From germline, CDR1 is ENHRY and CDR2 SYGVKD. V shed 10 bases and J shed 7 bases, with 17 bases lying between them. CDR3 residues: CATREWQANSPLHF. The CDR3 nucleotides are TGTGCCACCAGGGAGTGGCAGGCGAATTCACCCCTCCACTTT.